This is a list of T cell receptor beta chains from one sample in a study of T cells in Graves' hyperthyroidism and ophthalmopathy. MiXCR, applied by TCRdb to the multiplex PCR reads, yields one record per CDR3 protein. The sample consists of hundreds of thousands of distinct CDR3 sequences, over 35% of them appearing once. The sample taken for sequencing was blood. The origin of the receptors is a man aged 18-30 years with Graves' hyperthyroidism. Each CDR3 is given with its conserved first and last residue. A D gene is named only where the DNA matches it firmly. Only some rows state a clone size, as once, few, many or a class for expanded clones.

d_call | j_call | v_call | clone_size | cdr3_nt | cdr3_aa
. | TRBJ2-7 | TRBV11-2 | . | TGTGCCAGCAGCTTACGGTCCCATTACAATGAGCAGTACTTC | CASSLRSHYNEQYF
. | TRBJ1-4 | TRBV14 | many | TGTGCCAGCAGCCCTCGACGGGACGGCCTTGAAAAACTGTTTTTT | CASSPRRDGLEKLFF
. | TRBJ1-2 | TRBV20-1 | many | TGCAGTGCTAGCGGGCAGACCTATGGCTACACCTTC | CSASGQTYGYTF
. | TRBJ1-2 | TRBV9 | few | TGTGCCAGCAGCGTAGACCCGGACAGAAATAACTATGGCTACACCTTC | CASSVDPDRNNYGYTF
. | TRBJ1-4 | TRBV7-9 | few | TGTGCCAGCAGCTCGGTCAGGGCCTCTAATGAAAAACTGTTTTTT | CASSSVRASNEKLFF
. | TRBJ1-4 | TRBV2 | few | TGTGCCAGCATATCCTCAGGGGACCAGGATGAAAAACTGTTTTTT | CASISSGDQDEKLFF
. | TRBJ1-1 | TRBV7-3 | many | TGTGCCAGCAGCCACCAAGACGGCACTGAAGCTTTCTTT | CASSHQDGTEAFF
TRBD1 | TRBJ2-2 | TRBV12-3/TRBV12-4 | . | TGTGCCAGCAGTTTAAAAGGGGGCGACACCGGGGAGCTGTTTTTT | CASSLKGGDTGELFF
. | TRBJ1-5 | TRBV6-6 | many | TGTGCCAGCAGGACCGACAGTAGCAATCAGCCCCAGCATTTT | CASRTDSSNQPQHF
. | TRBJ2-7 | TRBV7-9 | . | TGTGCCAGCAGCTTTCCCCACCTGGGGGGCGATTTAAACGAGCAGTACTTC | CASSFPHLGGDLNEQYF
TRBD2 | TRBJ2-7 | TRBV7-9 | . | TGTGCCAGCAGCTTACGGACTAGCGGAACCGAGAGGCAGTACTTC | CASSLRTSGTERQYF
. | TRBJ1-1 | TRBV29-1 | many | TGCAGCGCCGGCAGGGACATGAACACTGAAGCTTTCTTT | CSAGRDMNTEAFF
. | TRBJ1-4 | TRBV5-4 | . | TGTGCCAGCAGCTTGGCGGGAACAACTAATGAAAAACAGTTTTTT | CASSLAGTTNEKQFF
TRBD1 | TRBJ2-7 | TRBV6-4 | . | TGTGCCAGCAGTGACTGGACAGGGGTCGAGCAGTACTTC | CASSDWTGVEQYF
. | TRBJ2-7 | TRBV20-1 | few | TGCAGTGCTAGAGAGAAGGACAGAACATTCTACGAGCAGTACTTC | CSAREKDRTFYEQYF
TRBD2 | TRBJ2-5 | TRBV4-1 | few | TGCGCCAGCAGCCAAGTGGGGACTAAATGGGAGACCCAGTACTTC | CASSQVGTKWETQYF
. | TRBJ1-6 | TRBV2 | many | TGTGCCAGCGAACAGGAGGGACGGTGGAATTCACCCCTCCACTTT | CASEQEGRWNSPLHF
. | TRBJ2-5 | TRBV4-1 | few | TGCGCCAGCAGCCAAGTCGGGATCCAGAGGGAGACCCAGTACTTC | CASSQVGIQRETQYF
. | TRBJ2-7 | TRBV29-1 | few | TGCAGCGTCTACCTCCCTCAATCCTACGAGCAGTACTTC | CSVYLPQSYEQYF
. | TRBJ1-4 | TRBV7-9 | . | TGTGCCAGCAGCTCACCTAACAGGAATAATGAAAAACTGTTTTTT | CASSSPNRNNEKLFF
. | TRBJ2-5 | TRBV7-6 | many | TGTGCCAGCAGCCCCTACCAAGAGACCCAGTACTTC | CASSPYQETQYF
. | TRBJ1-5 | TRBV2 | . | TGTGCCAGCAGTGAGAGGGTAGCGGGAGTAGGGAATGAGCATTTT | CASSERVAGVGNEHF
. | TRBJ2-2 | TRBV9 | . | TGTGCCAGCAGTGCCCCAGTAGGGGGGGAGCTGTTTTTT | CASSAPVGGELFF
. | TRBJ1-3 | TRBV20-1 | many | TGCAGTGCTAGTAGGGACACCATATATTTT | CSASRDTIYF
. | TRBJ1-2 | TRBV10-3 | . | TGTGCCATCAGTGGGAGAGCGGGAGTCTCCTTC | CAISGRAGVSF
. | TRBJ1-2 | TRBV29-1 | . | TGCAGCGTATCGGCAGGGGATGGCTACACCTTC | CSVSAGDGYTF
TRBD2 | TRBJ2-5 | TRBV20-1 | . | TGCAGTGCCGCCGGGAGGCCGCCGAGGGAGACCCAGTACTTC | CSAAGRPPRETQYF
. | TRBJ1-1 | TRBV5-1 | once | TGCGCCAGCAGCTTGGCCGCTGGTGGGGGGAACACTGAAGCTTTCTTT | CASSLAAGGGNTEAFF
. | TRBJ2-6 | TRBV6-5 | few | TGTGCCAGCAGTTACTCGACTGGGCCTGGGGCCAACGTCCTGACTTTC | CASSYSTGPGANVLTF
. | TRBJ1-1 | TRBV10-3 | many | TGTGCCATCAGGGAGAGTGGCCTGAACACTGAAGCTTTCTTT | CAIRESGLNTEAFF
TRBD1 | TRBJ2-5 | TRBV7-2 | many | TGTGCCAGCAGCCCGACAGGGGAGTTGGAGACCCAGTACTTC | CASSPTGELETQYF
TRBD1 | TRBJ1-1 | TRBV2 | once | TGTGCCAGCTCACTTACAGGGGGCGCGTTGGAGGTCACTGAAGCTTTCTTT | CASSLTGGALEVTEAFF
TRBD1 | TRBJ2-7 | TRBV29-1 | many | TGCAGCGTCAAACCGGGACAGGGGGGCTACGAGCAGTACTTC | CSVKPGQGGYEQYF
TRBD1 | TRBJ2-7 | TRBV10-2 | many | TGCGCCAGCAGTGACAGACAGGGTTCCTACGAGCAGTACTTC | CASSDRQGSYEQYF
TRBD1 | TRBJ1-2 | TRBV29-1 | . | TGCAGCGTTGCCCGGGACAGTGGCTATGGCTACACCTTC | CSVARDSGYGYTF
. | TRBJ1-3 | TRBV2 | . | TGTGCCAGCAGTGAACCCAGGGCTGGAAACACCATATATTTT | CASSEPRAGNTIYF
TRBD1 | TRBJ1-1 | TRBV7-8 | . | TGCGCCAGCAGCCGAGGACAGGGAATGGAGCACACTGAAGCTTTCTTT | CASSRGQGMEHTEAFF
. | TRBJ2-5 | TRBV7-7 | . | TGTGCTAGCAGCGCGGGGGCAGAGACCCAGTACTTC | CASSAGAETQYF
TRBD1 | TRBJ2-5 | TRBV19 | . | TGTGCCAGTAGTATGGAGACAGGGGCGTACCAAGAGACCCAGTACTTC | CASSMETGAYQETQYF
. | TRBJ2-5 | TRBV9 | many | TGTGCCAGCAGCGTAGCCCCCAGGGGAGGAGAGACCCAGTACTTC | CASSVAPRGGETQYF
TRBD1 | TRBJ1-1 | TRBV7-2 | . | TGTGCCAGCAGCTCTCTCCGGGACAGGGGGATAGGGTGGAAAACTTTCTTT | CASSSLRDRGIGWKTFF
. | TRBJ2-2 | TRBV20-1 | . | TGCAGTGCTAGAGATCAAGGCGATAACACCGGGGAGCTGTTTTTT | CSARDQGDNTGELFF
. | TRBJ2-1 | TRBV15 | . | TGTGCCACCAGCAGAGAAGGGGATCCCTACAATGAGCAGTTCTTC | CATSREGDPYNEQFF
. | TRBJ2-5 | TRBV7-9 | . | TGTGCCAGCAGCCTATGGGGTTTTTCAGAGACCCAGTACTTC | CASSLWGFSETQYF
TRBD1 | TRBJ1-5 | TRBV12-3/TRBV12-4 | many | TGTGCCAGCAGTCCGGGACAGGTGGATCAGCCCCAGCATTTT | CASSPGQVDQPQHF
TRBD2 | TRBJ2-7 | TRBV7-3 | . | TGTGCCAGCAGCTGGGGACTAGCGGGGCGCTACGAGCAGTACTTC | CASSWGLAGRYEQYF
TRBD1 | TRBJ1-6 | TRBV24-1 | few | TGTGCCACCAGCGATTCGGGACAGGCTAATTCACCCCTCCACTTT | CATSDSGQANSPLHF
. | TRBJ1-5 | TRBV19 | . | TGTGCCAGTAGTATCAGGGGCGGAGGTCAGCCCCAGCATTTT | CASSIRGGGQPQHF
TRBD1 | TRBJ2-2 | TRBV2 | many | TGTGCCATGAGATTGACAGGGCCGAACACCGGGGAGCTGTTTTTT | CAMRLTGPNTGELFF
TRBD1 | TRBJ1-5 | TRBV19 | once | TGTGCCAGCAGTGACGGGACAGGGGGCTGGAGCAATCAGCCCCAGCATTTT | CASSDGTGGWSNQPQHF